The source of this T cell receptor (beta chain) is a study of persistence of HIV-infected CD4 T cells. Sequencing used immunoSEQ version 4 in survey mode. This table comes from immunoSEQ multiplex PCR, and its TCRdb copy is limited to in-frame clones, with some not included. Of roughly 34,000 clones in the sample, 82% were seen once. Points on this clone: Its antigen is currently unknown.

The CDR3 consists of 12 residues. Germline V gene lookup returns CDR1 SGHDN and CDR2 FVKESK. Between the trimmed V and J ends, which lost 4 bases and 6 bases, there was a span of 8 bases. Overall study results and limits: Degenerate expanded CDR3beta sequences were enriched among CMV- and Gag-responding cells. Compared with CD3/CD28-stimulated cells, CMV- and Gag-responding cells showed lower TCRbeta richness.

Cells were stimulated with CMV-infected fibroblast lysates at 10 ug/mL. Memory cells lacking CD40L and CD69 with high CD45RO were sorted. The source is an adult woman with HIV who was CMV-seropositive. The sample here was CD4+ T cells sorted from PBMCs after roughly 18-hour stimulation, taken from a patient who received antiretroviral therapy. The gene calls are TRBV14 and TRBJ2-3; D unclear. As DNA, the CDR3 is TGTGCCAGCAGCCGGTGGGCGGATACGCAGTATTTT. It encodes CASSRWADTQYF.